This T cell receptor (beta chain) was captured in a study of T cell responses to AZD1222 COVID-19 vaccine. CDR3 length: 13 residues. CDR1 is SGHNT, CDR2 YYREEE, per germline (reference sequence). V gave up 2 bases and J gave up 14 bases, with 16 bases separating them. The repertoire was sequenced with immunoSEQ multiplex PCR; TCRdb's copy has only in-frame clones and lacks some. The repertoire holds roughly 160,000 clones, with 80% to 90% as singletons. General study findings and limits: Donors were mostly white British, more females; clonal diversity possibly underestimated.

This clone was seen a handful of times. What it binds is not known. This sample comprised peripheral blood, obtained on day 0 of AZD1222 vaccination. This chain joins TRBV5-4 and TRBJ1-4; D not resolved. The clonotype comes from an adult in good health. The CDR3 sequence is CASSFDPSATLFF. In DNA, the CDR3 is TGTGCCAGCAGCTTTGACCCCTCCGCTACGCTGTTTTTT.